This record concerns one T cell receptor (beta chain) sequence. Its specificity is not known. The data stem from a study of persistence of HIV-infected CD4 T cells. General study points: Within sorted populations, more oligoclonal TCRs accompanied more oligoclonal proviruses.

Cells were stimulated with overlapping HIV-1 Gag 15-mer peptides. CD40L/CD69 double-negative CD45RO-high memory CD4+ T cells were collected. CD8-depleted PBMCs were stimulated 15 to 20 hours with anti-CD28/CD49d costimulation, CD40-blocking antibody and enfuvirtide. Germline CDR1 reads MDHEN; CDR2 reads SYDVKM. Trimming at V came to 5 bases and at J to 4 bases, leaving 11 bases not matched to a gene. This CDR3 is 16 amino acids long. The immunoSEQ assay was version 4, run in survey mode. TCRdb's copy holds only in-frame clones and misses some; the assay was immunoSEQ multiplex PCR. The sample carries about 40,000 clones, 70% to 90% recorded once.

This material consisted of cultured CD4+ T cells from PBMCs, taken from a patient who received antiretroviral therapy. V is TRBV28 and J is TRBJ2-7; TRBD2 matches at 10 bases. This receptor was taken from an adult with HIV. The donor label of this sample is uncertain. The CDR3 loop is CASSGAAGGLSYEQYF. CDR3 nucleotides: TGTGCCAGCAGTGGAGCAGCGGGGGGGCTTTCTTACGAGCAGTACTTC.